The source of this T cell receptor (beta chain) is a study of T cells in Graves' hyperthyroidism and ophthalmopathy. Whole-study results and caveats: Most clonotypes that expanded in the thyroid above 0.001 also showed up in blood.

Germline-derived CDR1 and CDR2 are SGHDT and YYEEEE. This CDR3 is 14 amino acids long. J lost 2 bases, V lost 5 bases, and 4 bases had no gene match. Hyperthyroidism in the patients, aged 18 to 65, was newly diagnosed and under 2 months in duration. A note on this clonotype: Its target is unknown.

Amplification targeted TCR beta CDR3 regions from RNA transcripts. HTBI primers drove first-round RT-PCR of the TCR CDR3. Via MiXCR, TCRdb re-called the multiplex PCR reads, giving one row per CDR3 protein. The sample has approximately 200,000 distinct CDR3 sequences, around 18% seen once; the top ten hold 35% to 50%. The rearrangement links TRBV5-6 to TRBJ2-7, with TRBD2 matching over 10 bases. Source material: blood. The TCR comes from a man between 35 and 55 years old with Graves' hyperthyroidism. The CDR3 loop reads CASSITSGTYEQYF. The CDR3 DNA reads TGTGCCAGCAGTATCACTAGCGGGACCTACGAGCAGTACTTC.